What follows is one TCR beta chain and its context. Its antigen is undetermined. This specimen comes from a study of T cells expressing NK-cell markers. Study-level background: One of the eight sequenced donors was seronegative, whereas the other seven were HCMV-seropositive.

Study-wide points: Whether expanded NKG2C+ T cell clones were HCMV specific stayed uncertain.

CDR1 and CDR2 from the germline V gene are SGHVS and FQNEAQ. This CDR3 is 16 amino acids long. TCRdb re-called the 5' RACE reads and catalogs CDR3 proteins one per entry, DNA excluded. This sample lists roughly 390,000 distinct CDR3 sequences; its ten largest clones have 5.2%. The rearrangement links TRBV7-8 to TRBJ1-6. What was sequenced was blood T cells: a sorted CD56 or NKG2C T cell subset, CD4+ or CD8+ T cells, or bulk PBMC T cells (not recorded which). The receptor was derived from a man aged 18 to 69 in good health. The CDR3 reads CASSLEPTSYNSPLHF. The variable domain in full, completed from reference TRBV7-8 and TRBJ1-6, reads GAGVSQSPRYKVAKRGQDVALRCDPISGHVSLFWYQQALGQGPEFLTYFQNEAQLDKSGLPSDRFFAERPEGSVSTLKIQRTQQEDSAVYLCASSLEPTSYNSPLHFGNGTRLTVT.